This entry lists 2 T cell receptor beta chains sequenced from one sample in a study of lymphopenia after photon versus proton radiotherapy. The repertoire was sequenced with immunoSEQ multiplex PCR; TCRdb's copy has only in-frame clones and lacks some. Of roughly 41,000 clones listed, approximately 87% are singletons. Sequencing was performed on peripheral blood, taken from a patient treated with photon-based radiotherapy. The source is a man in his fifties with gastric cancer.

This chain links TRBV19 with TRBJ2-4, with 7 bases lining up with TRBD2. V lost 2 bases and J lost 5; bases outside the gene matches: 18. In germline, CDR1 is LNHDA, CDR2 SQIVND (reference sequence). The CDR3 length is 19 residues. CDR3 DNA: TGTGCCAGTAGTATAATGGACTTGCGGGAGAAGAAATTCCAAAACATTCAGTACTTC. This gives the protein CASSIMDLREKKFQNIQYF. Looking up the rest from reference TRBV19 and TRBJ2-4 gives the full variable domain: DGGITQSPKYLFRKEGQNVTLSCEQNLNHDAMYWYRQDPGQGLRLIYYSQIVNDFQKGDIAEGYSVSREKKESFPLTVTSAQKNPTAFYLCASSIMDLREKKFQNIQYFGAGTRLSVL.

The chain uses TRBV7-6 and TRBJ2-3, with D perhaps being TRBD1 or TRBD2 (5 bases each). Trimming took off 0 bases at V and 4 bases at J, with 11 bases between the two ends. The germline V gene has CDR1 SGHVS and CDR2 FNYEAQ. The CDR3 consists of 15 residues. CDR3 protein: CASSLALGVPDTQYF. CDR3 nucleotides: TGTGCCAGCAGCTTAGCTTTGGGGGTCCCAGATACGCAGTATTTT.